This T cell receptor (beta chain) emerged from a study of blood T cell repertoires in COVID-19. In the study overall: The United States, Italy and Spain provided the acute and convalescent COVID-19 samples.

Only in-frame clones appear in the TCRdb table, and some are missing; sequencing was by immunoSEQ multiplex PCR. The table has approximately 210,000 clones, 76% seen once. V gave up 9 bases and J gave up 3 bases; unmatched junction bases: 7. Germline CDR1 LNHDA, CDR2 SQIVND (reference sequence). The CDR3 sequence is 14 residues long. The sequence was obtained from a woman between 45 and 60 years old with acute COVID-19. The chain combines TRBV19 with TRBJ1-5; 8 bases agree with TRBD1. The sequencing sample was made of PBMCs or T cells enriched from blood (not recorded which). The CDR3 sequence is CASKTGGPNQPQHF. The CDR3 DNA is TGTGCCAGCAAAACAGGGGGACCCAATCAGCCCCAGCATTTT.